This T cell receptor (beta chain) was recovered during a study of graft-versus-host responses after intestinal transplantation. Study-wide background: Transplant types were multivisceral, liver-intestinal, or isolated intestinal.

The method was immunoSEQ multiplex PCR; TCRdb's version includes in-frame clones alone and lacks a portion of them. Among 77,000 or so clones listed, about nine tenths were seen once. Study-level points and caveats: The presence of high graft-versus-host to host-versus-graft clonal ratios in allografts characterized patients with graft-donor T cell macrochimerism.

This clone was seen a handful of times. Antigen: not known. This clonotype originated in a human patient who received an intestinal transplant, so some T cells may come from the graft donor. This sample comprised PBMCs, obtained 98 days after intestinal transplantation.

CDR3 protein: CASSPNTGELFF. The DNA for the CDR3 is TGTGCCAGCAGCCCTAACACCGGGGAGCTGTTTTTT. This chain joins TRBV6-6 and TRBJ2-2, with unresolved D. Looked up from germline, CDR1 is MNHNY and CDR2 is SVGAGI (reference sequence). V shed 6 bases and J shed 2 bases, with 4 bases lying between them. The CDR3 has 12 amino acids.